A single sample is the source of the 19 T cell receptor beta chains below, sequenced in a study of Ad26.COV2.S vaccination and SARS-CoV-2 variants. Produced via immunoSEQ multiplex PCR; TCRdb's table is partial and in-frame only. The sample lists a few hundred thousand clones; about four fifths were seen once. Treatment meaning: around 19 received Ad26.COV2.S at low or high dose, single or two shots; 5 received placebo; per-sample allocation not given. Specimen acquisition occurred on day 63 following the initial vaccine or placebo injection. The source material was peripheral blood, sampled in a trial of Ad26.COV2.S vaccine versus placebo. The source is a person between 18 and 60 years old who received the Ad26.COV2.S COVID-19 vaccine or a placebo.

The chain is built from TRBV19 and TRBJ2-7; 9 nucleotides match TRBD2. J was trimmed by 4 bases and V by 5 bases; bases with no gene match: 6. This CDR3 spans 14 amino acids. The V gene's germline CDR1 is LNHDA and CDR2 SQIVND (reference sequence). CDR3 nucleotides: TGTGCCAGTAGTTCGCGGGAGGGCCCTTACGAGCAGTACTTC. As protein: CASSSREGPYEQYF.

This chain joins TRBV19 and TRBJ1-1; D is unresolved. The length of the CDR3 is 14 residues. Germline V gene data show CDR1 as LNHDA and CDR2 as SQIVND (reference sequence). V gave up 4 bases and J gave up 1 base, with 10 bases separating them. In nucleotides, the CDR3 is TGTGCCAGTAGTAATCGACCCCAGAACACTGAAGCTTTCTTT. Translated, it gives CASSNRPQNTEAFF.

This clone was seen only once. The V gene is TRBV5-4, the J gene TRBJ1-1; possibly TRBD1 for D (5 bases). Trimming took 0 bases from V and 11 from J, leaving 11 bases between them. The CDR3 length is 12 residues. Germline CDR1 SGHNT, CDR2 YYREEE (reference sequence). As DNA, the CDR3 is TGTGCCAGCAGCTTGGGCGGCAGGGATGCTTTCTTT. Translated, it gives CASSLGGRDAFF. The whole variable domain, remainder taken from reference TRBV5-4 and TRBJ1-1, is ETGVTQSPTHLIKTRGQQVTLRCSSQSGHNTVSWYQQALGQGPQFIFQYYREEENGRGNFPPRFSGLQFPNYSSELNVNALELDDSALYLCASSLGGRDAFFGQGTRLTVV.

This chain links TRBV3-1 (or the pseudogene TRBV3-2) with TRBJ2-7; D ambiguous. Germline CDR1 reads LGHDT; CDR2 reads YNNKEL (reference sequence). Trimming removed 1 base at V and 3 bases at J, with 7 bases between. There are 13 residues in the CDR3. CDR3 sequence (DNA): TGTGCCAGCAGCCAAGGGCACAACTACGAGCAGTACTTC. It is translated as CASSQGHNYEQYF.

The rearrangement joins TRBV6-4 to TRBJ2-3, with 7 bases identical to TRBD2. This CDR3 has 15 amino acids. Germline values: CDR1 MRHNA, CDR2 SNTAGT. Trimming at V came to 6 bases and at J to 2 bases, leaving 8 bases not matched to a gene. CDR3 in DNA: TGTGCCAGCAGCACCGGGGGGTTAGACACAGATACGCAGTATTTT. It yields the protein CASSTGGLDTDTQYF.

The chain joins TRBV5-1 to TRBJ2-2; TRBD1 matches at 7 bases. The trim removed 3 bases at V and 4 bases at J, leaving 3 bases unmatched. Germline V gives CDR1 SGHRS, CDR2 YFSETQ. The CDR3 is made up of 14 amino acids. The CDR3 DNA reads as TGCGCCAGCAGCTACGGACAGGCCACCGGGGAGCTGTTTTTT. Translation gives CASSYGQATGELFF.

This clone was observed a few times. The chain uses TRBV6-5 and TRBJ1-2, with D maybe TRBD1 (5 bases). Germline CDR1 MNHEY, CDR2 SVGAGI. CDR3 size: 12 residues. V gave up 7 bases and J gave up 8 bases, with 14 bases separating them. The DNA for the CDR3 is TGTGCCAGCAATCGAAGGGGCCACGGCTACACCTTC. Encoded protein: CASNRRGHGYTF.

The genes are TRBV19 and TRBJ1-2; D remains unclear. The germline V gene has CDR1 LNHDA and CDR2 SQIVND (reference sequence). The V and J ends lost 0 bases and 4 bases respectively, with 12 bases between them. This CDR3 spans 15 amino acids. The CDR3 here is CASSIDKWSVYGYTF. The CDR3 DNA sequence: TGTGCCAGTAGTATAGATAAATGGTCGGTCTATGGCTACACCTTC.

V is TRBV27 and J is TRBJ1-2; 11 nucleotides agree with TRBD1. CDR1 is MNHEY and CDR2 is SMNVEV in the germline V gene (reference sequence). The CDR3 length is 16 residues. V lost 1 base and J lost 7; bases outside the gene matches: 8. In nucleotides, the CDR3 is TGTGCCAGCAGTTTATTACCGGGACAGGGGGAGGCTGGCTACACCTTC. Amino acids: CASSLLPGQGEAGYTF.

This chain uses TRBV11-3 with TRBJ2-2, with D unresolved. The CDR3 runs to 14 residues. Germline assignment: CDR1 SGHNT and CDR2 YENEEA. The V end lost 6 bases, the J end lost 0 bases, and 8 bases lay between the germline ends. The CDR3 protein is CASSIQTNTGELFF. The CDR3 DNA follows: TGTGCCAGCAGTATCCAGACGAACACCGGGGAGCTGTTTTTT.

This clone was found once. V and J are TRBV5-1 and TRBJ1-2, with 12 bases lining up with TRBD1. The junction had 8 bases not matched to a gene; V was cut back by 3 bases and J by 5 bases. The CDR3 totals 16 residues. Germline-derived CDR1 and CDR2 are SGHRS and YFSETQ. CDR3 coding DNA: TGCGCCAGCAGCTGGGGACAGGGGGCTGGTGGTTATGGCTACACCTTC. Its protein product is CASSWGQGAGGYGYTF.

This rearrangement joins TRBV5-1 to TRBJ2-3; 11 positions match TRBD2. The CDR3 has 15 residues. Germline trimming cut 2 bases from V and 3 bases from J; bases unmatched to any gene: 2. Germline V gives CDR1 SGHRS, CDR2 YFSETQ. The CDR3 DNA sequence: TGCGCCAGCAGCTTCGGGACTAGCGGTACAGATACGCAGTATTTT. Encoded protein: CASSFGTSGTDTQYF.

In regard to this clone: This sample includes further DNA sequences coding for the same CDR3. V is TRBV18 and J is TRBJ1-1, with TRBD1 matching 11 bases. Per germline, CDR1 KGHSH and CDR2 LQKENI. Trimming removed 2 bases from V and 4 bases from J; junction bases left unmatched: 0. The CDR3 is 14 residues long. The CDR3, as DNA: TGTGCCAGCTCACCAGGGACAGGGGGCACTGAAGCTTTCTTT. Protein: CASSPGTGGTEAFF.

On this clone itself: Within the sample, other DNA sequences also encode this same CDR3. This chain links TRBV19 with TRBJ1-1, with D uncertain. CDR3 length equals 13 residues. Trimming stripped 3 bases from V and 0 bases from J, with 5 bases between. In germline, CDR1 is LNHDA, CDR2 SQIVND (reference sequence). The CDR3 reads CASSMDLNTEAFF. In DNA, the CDR3 is TGTGCCAGTAGTATGGACTTGAACACTGAAGCTTTCTTT.

V gene TRBV5-6 combines with J gene TRBJ2-4; D is perhaps TRBD1 or TRBD2 (6 bases each). Germline V lookup: CDR1 SGHDT, CDR2 YYEEEE. Deletions cut 4 bases from V and 7 bases from J, with 18 bases between. This CDR3 is built from 15 residues. The CDR3 DNA sequence: TGTGCCAGCAGCAACGGAGGGCAGGGGCGGAACATTCAGTACTTC. Amino acids: CASSNGGQGRNIQYF.

The chain combines TRBV5-5 with TRBJ2-7; 9 bases are shared with TRBD1. The CDR3 sequence is 15 residues long. V lost 0 bases, J lost 4 bases, and 5 bases stayed unmatched. CDR1 is SGHKS, CDR2 YYEKEE, per germline (reference sequence). CDR3 loop: CASSLAGTGPYEQYF. In DNA, the CDR3 is TGTGCCAGCAGCTTGGCCGGGACAGGGCCTTACGAGCAGTACTTC.

The rearrangement links TRBV30 to TRBJ2-7; 9 bases are shared with TRBD1. There are 14 residues in the CDR3. V lost 2 bases to trimming and J lost 5 bases; unmatched junction nucleotides: 7. CDR1 and CDR2 from the germline V gene are GTSNPN and SVGIG (reference sequence). This CDR3 is CAWSRGQGVNEQYF. Here the CDR3 DNA reads TGTGCCTGGAGTCGGGGACAGGGAGTGAACGAGCAGTACTTC.

The CDR3 loop is CASAGIGYGYTF. In DNA, the CDR3 is TGTGCCAGCGCCGGCATCGGCTATGGCTACACCTTC. The J gene is TRBJ1-2, the V gene TRBV27; D remains unclear. CDR3 size: 12 residues. Per germline, CDR1 MNHEY and CDR2 SMNVEV (reference sequence). V was cut by 8 bases and J by 4 bases, with 11 bases left in between.

CDR3 protein: CASTWGGTNTGELFF. CDR3 coding DNA: TGTGCCAGCACCTGGGGGGGAACGAACACCGGGGAGCTGTTTTTT. This chain joins TRBV19 and TRBJ2-2, with 7 bases fitting TRBD2. Germline V CDR1 and CDR2: LNHDA, SQIVND (reference sequence). The CDR3 has 15 residues. The ends lost 9 bases at V and 0 bases at J; junction bases unmatched: 7.